This T cell receptor beta chain comes out of a study of post-analysis software for immune sequencing data. In the study overall: Clinical courses comprised relapsing-remitting, secondary progressive and progressive-relapsing multiple sclerosis.

This clonotype has a count of ten or more. Its antigen is not identified. At one of its ends the junction is not consistent with the germline gene, which may arise from a read error. Germline V gene sequence: CDR1 SQVTM, CDR2 ANQGSEA. This CDR3 has 14 amino acids. Findings of the study overall: Five or six TRBV segments appeared more often in patients than in controls, and TRBV5-6, TRBV5-1 and TRBV20-1 were among these. Multiple sclerosis patients had significantly lower normalized Chao1 diversity than controls.

The authors incorporated unique molecular identifiers into the TCR beta cDNA libraries. TCRdb called the PCR reads again in MiXCR, with one record for every CDR3 protein. This repertoire shows 380,000 or so distinct CDR3 sequences, less than 40% found once; its top ten account for roughly 13%. The clonotype originates from a girl under 18 with multiple sclerosis. The sequenced sample was blood. V usage is TRBV29-1 and J usage is TRBJ2-5, with D maybe TRBD2 (5 bases). CDR3 nucleotide sequence: TGCAGCGTTGCAGAGGGTGGCAGTCAAGGGACCCAGTACTTC. Protein product: CSVAEGGSQGTQYF.